This T cell receptor beta chain was captured in a study of blood T cells in healthy people across ages. Study results and caveats: When one million T cells were used, diversity estimates were thought to be underestimates. When set beside aged donors, long-lived donors presented more naive CD4+ cells and higher diversity. Getting older went along with TCR beta diversity per million T cells dropping roughly linearly.

Isolation yielded PBMCs, at least 6 million per sample, in every case. A J-beta primer mix and a sample-barcoded 5' primer were used in a second PCR of about 6 to 12 cycles. TCRdb reanalysed the 5' RACE reads using MiXCR and keeps one entry per CDR3 protein. The table includes about 800,000 distinct CDR3 sequences, less than 60% detected once. Points on this clonotype: Its antigen is not known.

Sequences were obtained from blood. This TCR derives from an elderly man in good health.

This CDR3 reads CASSRLDGEQFF. CDR3 nucleotides: TGTGCCAGCAGCCGACTAGATGGCGAGCAGTTCTTC. V gene TRBV7-6 combines with J gene TRBJ2-1; perhaps TRBD2 as D (6 bases). With 5 bases removed from V and 10 bases from J, the gap between germline ends came to 12 bases. Germline V lookup: CDR1 SGHVS, CDR2 FNYEAQ. The CDR3 sequence is 12 residues long.